These 13 T cell receptor beta chains share one sample of origin, sequenced in a study of CD8+CD57+ T cells in acquired aplastic anemia. Previously, flow cytometry had revealed CD8+CD57+ cell expansion in the patients chosen for sequencing. The use of genomic DNA as template underpinned the TCR beta VDJ and CDR3 profiling. TCRdb independently ran MiXCR on the reads; one entry per CDR3 protein. The sample yields 90,000 to 150,000 distinct CDR3 sequences, over 55% seen once. The sample consisted of sorted CD4+, CD8+, or CD8+CD57+ T cells (not recorded which) from PBMCs. These receptors all stem from a human donor with aplastic anemia.

The chain combines TRBV5-6 with TRBJ1-5, with D possibly being TRBD1 (6 bases). V was clipped by 0 bases and J by 5 bases, with 9 bases between them. The V gene's germline CDR1 is SGHDT and CDR2 YYEEEE. This CDR3 is built from 14 residues. CDR3 region: CASSLARGDQPQHF. The DNA of the CDR3 is TGTGCCAGCAGCTTGGCGAGGGGGGATCAGCCCCAGCATTTT.

J is TRBJ2-3 and V is TRBV15, with TRBD1 matching over 11 bases. CDR1 LNHNV and CDR2 YYDKDF come from the germline V gene (reference sequence). The CDR3 covers 16 residues. Germline trimming cut 8 bases from V and 6 bases from J; bases unmatched to any gene: 13. CDR3 in DNA: TGTGCCACCGGATCCACGCGGACAGGGGGCGCTGATACGCAGTATTTT. It specifies CATGSTRTGGADTQYF.

The table lists this clonotype with many counts. The gene calls are TRBV5-1 and TRBJ2-7, with D uncertain. This CDR3 is 13 amino acids long. Germline CDR1 SGHRS, CDR2 YFSETQ. Trimming took off 2 bases at V and 0 bases at J, with 6 bases between the two ends. The CDR3 here is CASSLGNSYEQYF. The CDR3 region has the DNA TGCGCCAGCAGCTTAGGCAACTCCTACGAGCAGTACTTC.

This clonotype was recorded many times. The chain joins TRBV19 to TRBJ2-7; perhaps TRBD2 as D (5 bases). Between the trimmed V and J ends, which lost 5 bases and 4 bases, there was a span of 12 bases. CDR3 size: 13 residues. Germline-derived CDR1 and CDR2 are LNHDA and SQIVND (reference sequence). CDR3 DNA sequence: TGTGCCAGTAGTTACAAGGGAGTATACGAGCAGTACTTC. Translation: CASSYKGVYEQYF.

This clonotype was seen ten or more times. This chain links TRBV20-1 with TRBJ1-1, with D possibly matching TRBD1 (6 bases). CDR1 is DFQATT, CDR2 SNEGSKA, per germline (reference sequence). This CDR3 is 16 amino acids long. Trimming cost V 5 bases and J 5 bases, with 24 bases left between them. CDR3 sequence (DNA): TGCAGTGCTTACGAGCAAAAACCCCGGGGGCCAACTGAAGCTTTCTTT. Translation gives CSAYEQKPRGPTEAFF.

The gene calls are TRBV7-2 and TRBJ2-7; D uncertain. Trimming shortened V by 0 bases and J by 5 bases, and 17 bases separated the two germline ends. Germline CDR1 reads SGHTA; CDR2 reads FQGNSA. CDR3 size: 16 residues. CDR3 sequence reads: CASSLAGTPVSHEQYF. CDR3 in DNA: TGTGCCAGCAGCTTAGCCGGAACTCCCGTTTCCCACGAGCAGTACTTC.

The chain has TRBV24-1 and TRBJ1-5, with D unclear. Germline CDR1 KGHDR, CDR2 SFDVKD. The germline V and J ends were trimmed by 4 bases and 7 bases, with 10 bases remaining between them. This CDR3 region has 13 residues. CDR3 in DNA: TGTGCCACCAGTGACCCAGGAGGACAGCCCCAGCATTTT. It is translated as CATSDPGGQPQHF.

The chain couples TRBV5-6 to TRBJ1-1, with a possible D match to TRBD1 (5 bases). The V end was cut by 4 bases, the J end by 1 base, with 14 bases between. The CDR3 spans 15 residues. The germline CDR1 and CDR2 sequences are SGHDT and YYEEEE. The CDR3 DNA sequence: TGTGCCAGCAGCACATCGAGGCAGGGGAACACTGAAGCTTTCTTT. Its protein is CASSTSRQGNTEAFF.

The gene calls are TRBV7-8 and TRBJ2-2; tentative D call: TRBD2 (6 bases). The V end lost 5 bases, the J end lost 0 bases, and 13 bases lay between the germline ends. The CDR3 covers 16 residues. The germline CDR1 and CDR2 sequences are SGHVS and FQNEAQ. DNA of the CDR3: TGTGCCAGCAGCCAACGGGGGACCGCGAACACCGGGGAGCTGTTTTTT. Amino acid sequence: CASSQRGTANTGELFF.

The rearrangement links TRBV20-1 to TRBJ1-2; a weak D match, TRBD1 (5 bases). The CDR3 spans 9 residues. In germline, CDR1 is DFQATT, CDR2 SNEGSKA (reference sequence). Trimming cost V 8 bases and J 6 bases, with 7 bases left between them. CDR3 sequence reads: CSPDNGYTF. CDR3 DNA: TGCAGTCCGGACAATGGCTACACCTTC.

CDR3 loop: CASSRRGSSYEQYF. The CDR3, as DNA: TGTGCCAGCAGTCGACGGGGAAGCTCCTACGAGCAGTACTTC. The chain recombines TRBV12-3 or TRBV12-4 with TRBJ2-7; perhaps TRBD2 as D (5 bases). The CDR3 contains 14 residues. V lost 5 bases, J lost 0 bases, and 11 bases lay in between.

This clonotype was recorded once. The rearrangement uses TRBV24-1 and TRBJ1-2; the D is unclear. V dropped 7 bases and J dropped 4 bases, with 15 bases sitting between them. The germline V gene has CDR1 KGHDR and CDR2 SFDVKD. The CDR3 is 14 amino acids. This CDR3 is CATSADGSSYGYTF. The CDR3 DNA is TGTGCCACCAGCGCAGACGGGTCCAGCTATGGCTACACCTTC.

CDR3 protein: CATSTLTGGPEGELFF. CDR3 DNA sequence: TGTGCCACCAGTACCCTAACGGGAGGGCCTGAGGGGGAGCTGTTTTTT. The chain is built from TRBV24-1 and TRBJ2-2; TRBD2 aligns across 8 bases. V gave up 6 bases and J gave up 8 bases; unmatched junction bases: 13. CDR1 and CDR2 from the germline V gene are KGHDR and SFDVKD. This CDR3 contains 16 residues.